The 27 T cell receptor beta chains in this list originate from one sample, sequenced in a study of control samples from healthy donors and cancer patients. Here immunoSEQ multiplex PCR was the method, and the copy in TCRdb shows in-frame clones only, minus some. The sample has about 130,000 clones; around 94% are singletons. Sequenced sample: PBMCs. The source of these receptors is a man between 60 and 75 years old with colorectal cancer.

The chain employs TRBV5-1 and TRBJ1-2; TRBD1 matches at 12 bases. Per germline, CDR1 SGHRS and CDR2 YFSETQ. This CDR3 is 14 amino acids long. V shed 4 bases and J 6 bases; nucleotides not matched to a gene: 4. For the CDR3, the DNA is TGCGCCAGCAGCCAAGGGACAGGGGGCCATGGCTACACCTTC. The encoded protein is CASSQGTGGHGYTF.

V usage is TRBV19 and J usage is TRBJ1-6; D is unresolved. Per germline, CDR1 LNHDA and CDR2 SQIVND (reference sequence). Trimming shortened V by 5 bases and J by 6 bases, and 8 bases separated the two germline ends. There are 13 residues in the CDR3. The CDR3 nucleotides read TGTGCCAGTAGTCGAGGACCTAATTCACCCCTCCACTTT. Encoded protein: CASSRGPNSPLHF.

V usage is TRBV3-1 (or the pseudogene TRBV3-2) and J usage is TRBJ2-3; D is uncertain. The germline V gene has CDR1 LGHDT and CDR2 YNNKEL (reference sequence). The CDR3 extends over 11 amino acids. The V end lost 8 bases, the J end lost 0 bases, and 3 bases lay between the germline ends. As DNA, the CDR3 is TGTGCCAGCTGCAGCACAGATACGCAGTATTTT. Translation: CASCSTDTQYF.

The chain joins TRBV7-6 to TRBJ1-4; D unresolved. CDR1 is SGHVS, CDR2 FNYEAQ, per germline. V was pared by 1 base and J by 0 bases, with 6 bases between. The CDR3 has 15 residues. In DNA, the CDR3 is TGTGCCAGCAGCTTAGGGGCGGCAACTAATGAAAAACTGTTTTTT. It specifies CASSLGAATNEKLFF.

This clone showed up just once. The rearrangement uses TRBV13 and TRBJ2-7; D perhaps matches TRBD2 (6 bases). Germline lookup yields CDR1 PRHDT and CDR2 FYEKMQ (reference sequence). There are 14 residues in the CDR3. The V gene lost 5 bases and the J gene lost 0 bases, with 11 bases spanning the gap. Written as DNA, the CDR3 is TGTGCCAGCAGCGGCTGGGACTCCTCCTACGAGCAGTACTTC. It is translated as CASSGWDSSYEQYF.

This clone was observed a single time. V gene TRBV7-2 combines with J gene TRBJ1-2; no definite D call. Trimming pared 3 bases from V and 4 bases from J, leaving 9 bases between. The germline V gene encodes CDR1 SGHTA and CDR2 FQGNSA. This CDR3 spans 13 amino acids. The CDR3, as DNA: TGTGCCAGCAGCTTCTCGTCAAGCTATGGCTACACCTTC. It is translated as CASSFSSSYGYTF.

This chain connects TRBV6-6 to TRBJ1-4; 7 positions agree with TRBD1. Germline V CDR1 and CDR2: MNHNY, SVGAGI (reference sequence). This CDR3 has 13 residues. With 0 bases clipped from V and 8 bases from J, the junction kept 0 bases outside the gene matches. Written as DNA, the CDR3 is TGTGCCAGCAGTTACTCAGGGGGCGAAAAACTGTTTTTT. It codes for CASSYSGGEKLFF.

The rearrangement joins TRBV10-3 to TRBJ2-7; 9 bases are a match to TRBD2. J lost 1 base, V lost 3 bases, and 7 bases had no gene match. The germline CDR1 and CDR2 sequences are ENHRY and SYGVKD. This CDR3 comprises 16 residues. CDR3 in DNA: TGTGCCATCAGTGAAGTGACTAGCGGCGTTTCCTACGAGCAGTACTTC. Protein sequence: CAISEVTSGVSYEQYF.

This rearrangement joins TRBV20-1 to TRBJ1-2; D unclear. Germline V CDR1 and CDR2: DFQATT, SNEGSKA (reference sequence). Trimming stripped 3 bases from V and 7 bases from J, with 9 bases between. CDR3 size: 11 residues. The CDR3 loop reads CSASTTAGYTF. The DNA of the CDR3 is TGCAGTGCTAGTACCACGGCTGGCTACACCTTC.

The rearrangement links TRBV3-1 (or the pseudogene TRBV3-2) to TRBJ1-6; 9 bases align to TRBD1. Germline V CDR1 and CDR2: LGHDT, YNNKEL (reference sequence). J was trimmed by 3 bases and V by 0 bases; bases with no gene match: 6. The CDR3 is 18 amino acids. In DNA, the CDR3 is TGTGCCAGCAGCCAAGAAGACAGGGGGAGCTTCTATAATTCACCCCTCCACTTT. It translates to CASSQEDRGSFYNSPLHF.

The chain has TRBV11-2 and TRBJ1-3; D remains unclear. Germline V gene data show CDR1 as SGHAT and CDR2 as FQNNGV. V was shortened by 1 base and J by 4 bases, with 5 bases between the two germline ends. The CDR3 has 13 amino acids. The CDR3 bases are TGTGCCAGCAGCTTAGTTTTGGGAAACACCATATATTTT. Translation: CASSLVLGNTIYF.

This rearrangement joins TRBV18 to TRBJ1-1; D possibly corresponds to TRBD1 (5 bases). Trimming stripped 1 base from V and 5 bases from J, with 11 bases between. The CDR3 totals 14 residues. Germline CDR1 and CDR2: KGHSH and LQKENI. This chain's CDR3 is CASSPRRGETEAFF. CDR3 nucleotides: TGTGCCAGCTCACCACGGAGAGGGGAAACTGAAGCTTTCTTT.

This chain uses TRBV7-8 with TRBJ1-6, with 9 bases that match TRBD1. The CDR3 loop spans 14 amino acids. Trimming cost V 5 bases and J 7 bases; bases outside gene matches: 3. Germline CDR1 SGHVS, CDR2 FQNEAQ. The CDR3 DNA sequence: TGTGCCAGCAGCAAAGGACAGGGGAATTCACCCCTCCACTTT. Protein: CASSKGQGNSPLHF.

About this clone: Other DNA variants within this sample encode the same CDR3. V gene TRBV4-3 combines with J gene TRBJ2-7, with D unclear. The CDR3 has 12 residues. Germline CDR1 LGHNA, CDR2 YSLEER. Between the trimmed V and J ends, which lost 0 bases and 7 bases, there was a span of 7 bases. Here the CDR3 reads CASSQDSGEQYF. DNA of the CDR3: TGCGCCAGCAGCCAAGATTCAGGAGAGCAGTACTTC.

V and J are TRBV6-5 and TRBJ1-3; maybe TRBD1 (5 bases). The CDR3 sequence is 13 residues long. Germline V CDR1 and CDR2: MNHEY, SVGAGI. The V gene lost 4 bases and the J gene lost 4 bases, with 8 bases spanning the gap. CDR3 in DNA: TGTGCCAGCAGTTCTTGGACAGGAAACACCATATATTTT. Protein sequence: CASSSWTGNTIYF.

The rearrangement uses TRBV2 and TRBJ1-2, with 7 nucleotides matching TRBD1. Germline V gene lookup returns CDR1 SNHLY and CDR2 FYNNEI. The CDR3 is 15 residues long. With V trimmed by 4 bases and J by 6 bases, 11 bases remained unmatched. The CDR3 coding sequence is TGTGCCAGCAGTGGGGGGGGGAGCGGACAGGATGGCTACACCTTC. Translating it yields CASSGGGSGQDGYTF.

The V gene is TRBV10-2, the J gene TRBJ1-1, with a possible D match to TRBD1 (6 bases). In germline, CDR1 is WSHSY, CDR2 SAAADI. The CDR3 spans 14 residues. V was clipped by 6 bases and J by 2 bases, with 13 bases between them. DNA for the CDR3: TGCGCCAGCAGCCACAGACAGGCTAACACTGAAGCTTTCTTT. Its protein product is CASSHRQANTEAFF.

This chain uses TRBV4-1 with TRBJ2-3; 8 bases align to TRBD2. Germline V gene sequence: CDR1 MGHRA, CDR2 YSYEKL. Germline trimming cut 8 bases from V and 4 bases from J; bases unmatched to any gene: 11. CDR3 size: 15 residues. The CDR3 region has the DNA TGCGCCAGCGGCGAGACAGCGGGGGAGCCAGATACGCAGTATTTT. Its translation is CASGETAGEPDTQYF.

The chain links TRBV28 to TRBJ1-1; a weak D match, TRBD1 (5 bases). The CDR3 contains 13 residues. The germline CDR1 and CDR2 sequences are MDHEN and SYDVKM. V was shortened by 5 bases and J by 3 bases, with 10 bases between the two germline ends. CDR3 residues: CASSPGAYTEAFF. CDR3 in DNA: TGTGCCAGCAGTCCCGGGGCCTACACTGAAGCTTTCTTT.

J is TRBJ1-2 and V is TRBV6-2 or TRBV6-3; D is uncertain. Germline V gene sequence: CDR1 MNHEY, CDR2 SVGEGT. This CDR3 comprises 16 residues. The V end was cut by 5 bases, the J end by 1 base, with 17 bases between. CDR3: CASSPSDRPFNYGYTF. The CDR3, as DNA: TGTGCCAGCAGTCCCTCGGACCGTCCCTTTAACTATGGCTACACCTTC.

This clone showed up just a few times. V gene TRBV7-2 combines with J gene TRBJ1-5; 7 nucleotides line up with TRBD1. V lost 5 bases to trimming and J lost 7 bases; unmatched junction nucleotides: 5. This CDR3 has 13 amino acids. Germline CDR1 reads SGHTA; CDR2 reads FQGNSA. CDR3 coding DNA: TGTGCCAGCAGCAGGGGGCAGGAGCAGCCCCAGCATTTT. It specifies CASSRGQEQPQHF.

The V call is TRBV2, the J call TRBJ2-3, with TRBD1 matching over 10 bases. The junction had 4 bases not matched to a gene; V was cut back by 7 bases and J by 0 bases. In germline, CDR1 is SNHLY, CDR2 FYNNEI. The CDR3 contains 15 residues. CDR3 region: CASTGQGVSTDTQYF. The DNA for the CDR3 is TGTGCCAGCACTGGACAGGGGGTTAGCACAGATACGCAGTATTTT.

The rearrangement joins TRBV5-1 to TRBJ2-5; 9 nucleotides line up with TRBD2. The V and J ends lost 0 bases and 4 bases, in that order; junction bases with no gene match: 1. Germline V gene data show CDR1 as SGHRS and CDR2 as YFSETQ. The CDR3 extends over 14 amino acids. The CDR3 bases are TGCGCCAGCAGCTTGGGACTAGCGGTAGAGACCCAGTACTTC. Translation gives CASSLGLAVETQYF. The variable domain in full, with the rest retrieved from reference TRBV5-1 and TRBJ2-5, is KAGVTQTPRYLIKTRGQQVTLSCSPISGHRSVSWYQQTPGQGLQFLFEYFSETQRNKGNFPGRFSGRQFSNSRSEMNVSTLELGDSALYLCASSLGLAVETQYFGPGTRLLVL.

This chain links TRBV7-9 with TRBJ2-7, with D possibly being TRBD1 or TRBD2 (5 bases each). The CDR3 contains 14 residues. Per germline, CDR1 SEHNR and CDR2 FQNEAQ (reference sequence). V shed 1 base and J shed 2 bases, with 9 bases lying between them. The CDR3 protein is CASSLGDGAYEQYF. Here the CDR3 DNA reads TGTGCCAGCAGCTTAGGGGACGGGGCCTACGAGCAGTACTTC.

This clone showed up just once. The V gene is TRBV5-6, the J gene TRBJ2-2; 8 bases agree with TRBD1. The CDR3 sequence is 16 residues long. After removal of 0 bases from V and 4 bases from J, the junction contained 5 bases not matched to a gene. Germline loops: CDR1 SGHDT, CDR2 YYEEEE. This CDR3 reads CASSLAQGGSTGELFF. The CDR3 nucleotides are TGTGCCAGCAGCTTGGCACAGGGGGGAAGCACCGGGGAGCTGTTTTTT. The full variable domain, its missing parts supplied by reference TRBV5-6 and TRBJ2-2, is DAGVTQSPTHLIKTRGQQVTLRCSPKSGHDTVSWYQQALGQGPQFIFQYYEEEERQRGNFPDRFSGHQFPNYSSELNVNALLLGDSALYLCASSLAQGGSTGELFFGEGSRLTVL.

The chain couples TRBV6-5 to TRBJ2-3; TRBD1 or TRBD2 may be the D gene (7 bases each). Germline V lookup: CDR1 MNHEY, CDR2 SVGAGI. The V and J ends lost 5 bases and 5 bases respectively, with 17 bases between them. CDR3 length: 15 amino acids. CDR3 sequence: CASSPQGGWGDTQYF. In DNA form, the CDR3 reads TGTGCCAGCAGTCCCCAGGGGGGGTGGGGAGATACGCAGTATTTT.

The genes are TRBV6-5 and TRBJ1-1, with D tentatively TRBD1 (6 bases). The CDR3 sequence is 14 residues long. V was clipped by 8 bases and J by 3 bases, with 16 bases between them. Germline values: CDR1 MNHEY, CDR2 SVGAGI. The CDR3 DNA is TGTGCCAGCCCCCTGGGGGGCGCGTACACTGAAGCTTTCTTT. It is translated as CASPLGGAYTEAFF.